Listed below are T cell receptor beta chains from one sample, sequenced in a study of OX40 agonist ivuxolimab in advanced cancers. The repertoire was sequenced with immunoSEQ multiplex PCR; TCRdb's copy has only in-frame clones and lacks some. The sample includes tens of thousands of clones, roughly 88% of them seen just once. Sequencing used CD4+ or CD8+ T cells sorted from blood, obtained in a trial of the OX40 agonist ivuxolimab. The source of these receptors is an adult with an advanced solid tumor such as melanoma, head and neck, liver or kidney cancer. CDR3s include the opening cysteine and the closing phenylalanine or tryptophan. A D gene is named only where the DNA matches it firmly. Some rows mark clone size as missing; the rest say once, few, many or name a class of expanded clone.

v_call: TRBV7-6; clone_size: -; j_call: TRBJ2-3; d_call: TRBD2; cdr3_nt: TGTGCCAGCAGCTTATTAGCGGGGGGGCCGACTAGCACAGATACGCAGTATTTT; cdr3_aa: CASSLLAGGPTSTDTQYF
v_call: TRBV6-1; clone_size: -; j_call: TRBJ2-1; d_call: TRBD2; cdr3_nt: TGTGCCAGCGGGGGGGGACTAGGTCGGTATGAGCAGTTCTTC; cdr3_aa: CASGGGLGRYEQFF
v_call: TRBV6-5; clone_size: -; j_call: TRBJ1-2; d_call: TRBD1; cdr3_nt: TGTGCCAGCAGCTACACAGGGGGCGCAGGCTATGGCTACACCTTC; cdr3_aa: CASSYTGGAGYGYTF
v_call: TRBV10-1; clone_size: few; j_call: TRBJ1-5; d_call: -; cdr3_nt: TGCGCCAGCAGTGAAAGTTATCAGCCCCAGCATTTT; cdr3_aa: CASSESYQPQHF
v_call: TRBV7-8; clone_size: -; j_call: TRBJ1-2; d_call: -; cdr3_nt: TGTGCCAGCAGCCCGGGTACAGGAACTCCCGGGGGCTACACCTTC; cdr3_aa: CASSPGTGTPGGYTF
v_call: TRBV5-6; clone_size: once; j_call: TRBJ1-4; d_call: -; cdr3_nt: TGTGCCAGCAGCTTGGAGGGGAACCCGGGTAATGAAAAACTGTTTTTT; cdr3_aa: CASSLEGNPGNEKLFF
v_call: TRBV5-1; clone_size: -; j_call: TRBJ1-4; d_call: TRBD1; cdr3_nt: TGCGCCAGCAGCTTGGGACAGGGGGCGGATATGGGTGAAAAACTGTTTTTT; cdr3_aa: CASSLGQGADMGEKLFF
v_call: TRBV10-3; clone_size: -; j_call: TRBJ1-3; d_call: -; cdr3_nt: TGTGCCATCAGTGAGCGGGGGCCGGGGAACACCATATATTTT; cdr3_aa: CAISERGPGNTIYF
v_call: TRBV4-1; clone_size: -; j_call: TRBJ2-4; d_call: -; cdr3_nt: TGCGCCAGCAGCCAAAAATCCGGGGGTTTTATGGGGGAAAACATTCAGTACTTC; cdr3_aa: CASSQKSGGFMGENIQYF
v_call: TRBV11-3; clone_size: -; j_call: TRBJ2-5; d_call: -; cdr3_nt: TGTGCCAGCAGCCTGTCTTGGACAGAAGAGACCCAGTACTTC; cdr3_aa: CASSLSWTEETQYF
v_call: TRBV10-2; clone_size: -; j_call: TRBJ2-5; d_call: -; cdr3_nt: TGCGCCAGCAGTGACTTAGTGTTGGGTGAGACCCAGTACTTC; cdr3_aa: CASSDLVLGETQYF
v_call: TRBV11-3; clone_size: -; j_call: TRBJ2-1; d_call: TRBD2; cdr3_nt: TGTGCCAGCAGCTTCGACCTTGTAGCGGGAGGGCCCCCTCTCTATGAGCAGTTCTTC; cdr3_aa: CASSFDLVAGGPPLYEQFF
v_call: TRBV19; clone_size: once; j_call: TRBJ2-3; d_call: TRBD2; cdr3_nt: TGTGCCAGTAGTCCACGGGGACTAGCGGGGGGCCGGGGCACAGATACGCAGTATTTT; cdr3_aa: CASSPRGLAGGRGTDTQYF
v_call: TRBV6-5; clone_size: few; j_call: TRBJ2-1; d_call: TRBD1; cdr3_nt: TGTGCCAGCAGTTCCCGTCCCGGGACAGGGGTACGGAAGTTCTTC; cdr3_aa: CASSSRPGTGVRKFF
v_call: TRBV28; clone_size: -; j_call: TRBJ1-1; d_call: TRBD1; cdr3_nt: TGTGCCAGCAGTTTGGCAGGGGGAGAGGGTGAAGCTTTCTTT; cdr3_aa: CASSLAGGEGEAFF
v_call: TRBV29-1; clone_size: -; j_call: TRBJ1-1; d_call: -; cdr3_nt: TGCAGCGTTTCAGATGACACTGAAGCTTTCTTT; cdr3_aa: CSVSDDTEAFF
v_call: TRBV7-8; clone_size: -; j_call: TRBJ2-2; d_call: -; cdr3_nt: TGTGCCAGCAGGAACGAAGGTAGCGCAGCCGGGGAGCTGTTTTTT; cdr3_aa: CASRNEGSAAGELFF
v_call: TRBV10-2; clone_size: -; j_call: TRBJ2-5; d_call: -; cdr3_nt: TGCGCCAGCAGTGCTGAAGCCCCCCAGATCCAAGAGACCCAGTACTTC; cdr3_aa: CASSAEAPQIQETQYF
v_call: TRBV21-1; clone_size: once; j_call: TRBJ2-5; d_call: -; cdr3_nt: TGTGCCAGCAGCAAATGGGCTAGCGTTCTCTTGGAGACCCAGTACTTC; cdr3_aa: CASSKWASVLLETQYF
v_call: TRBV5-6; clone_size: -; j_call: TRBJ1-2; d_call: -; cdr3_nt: TGTGCCAGCAGCTGGAAGGGGGGCTACACCTTC; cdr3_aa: CASSWKGGYTF
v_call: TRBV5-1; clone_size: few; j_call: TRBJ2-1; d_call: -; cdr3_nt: TGCGCCAGCAGCTCGGGCCCCGATCTGTACAATGAGCAGTTCTTC; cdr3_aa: CASSSGPDLYNEQFF
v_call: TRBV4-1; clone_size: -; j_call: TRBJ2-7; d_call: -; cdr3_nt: TGCGCCAGCAGCCTGGCCTCTACTGCGGACGAGCAGTACTTC; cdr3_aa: CASSLASTADEQYF
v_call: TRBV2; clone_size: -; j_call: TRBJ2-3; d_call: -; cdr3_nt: TGTGCCAGCAGTGAAGGGCCAGGGGGCACAGATACGCAGTATTTT; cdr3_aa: CASSEGPGGTDTQYF
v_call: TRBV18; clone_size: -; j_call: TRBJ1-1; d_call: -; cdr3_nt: TGTGCCAGCTCACCGCTTCGAACTGAGTTGAACACTGAAGCTTTCTTT; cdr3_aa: CASSPLRTELNTEAFF
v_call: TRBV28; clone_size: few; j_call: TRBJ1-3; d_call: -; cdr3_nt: TGTGCCAGCAGTTTAGGGGGTAGCTCTGGAAACACCATATATTTT; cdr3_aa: CASSLGGSSGNTIYF
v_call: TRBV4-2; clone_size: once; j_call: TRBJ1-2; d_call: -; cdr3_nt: TGTGCCAGCAGCTCCAGTGGGGGGTCCTATGGCTACACCTTC; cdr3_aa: CASSSSGGSYGYTF
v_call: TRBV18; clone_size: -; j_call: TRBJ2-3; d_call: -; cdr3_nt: TGTGCCAGCTCACGCATTTCGGTCGGCACAGATACGCAGTATTTT; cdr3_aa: CASSRISVGTDTQYF
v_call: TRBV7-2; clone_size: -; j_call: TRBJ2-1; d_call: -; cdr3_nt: TGTGCCAGCAGGTCCCTCAATGAGCAGTTCTTC; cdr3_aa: CASRSLNEQFF
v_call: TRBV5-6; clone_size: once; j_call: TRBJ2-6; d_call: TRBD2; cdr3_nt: TGTGCCAGCAGCCCCATCGGCCTAGCGGGGAGCTCTGGGGCCAACGTCCTGACTTTC; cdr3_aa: CASSPIGLAGSSGANVLTF
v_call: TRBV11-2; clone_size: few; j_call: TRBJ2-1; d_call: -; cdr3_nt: TGTGCCAGCAGGCCGGGGACGGACTACAATGAGCAGTTCTTC; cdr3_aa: CASRPGTDYNEQFF
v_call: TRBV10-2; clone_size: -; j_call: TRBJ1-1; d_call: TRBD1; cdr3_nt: TGCGCCAGCAGCACAGGGGGGACTGAAGCTTTCTTT; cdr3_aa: CASSTGGTEAFF
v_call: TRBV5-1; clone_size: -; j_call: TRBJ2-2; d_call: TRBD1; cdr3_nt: TGCGCCAGCAGCCTGACAGGGAACCTCGCGAACACCGGGGAGCTGTTTTTT; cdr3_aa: CASSLTGNLANTGELFF
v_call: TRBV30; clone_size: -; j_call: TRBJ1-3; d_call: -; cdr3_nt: TGTGCCTGGAGTAGTGGAGACTTCTTTGGAAACACCATATATTTT; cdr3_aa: CAWSSGDFFGNTIYF
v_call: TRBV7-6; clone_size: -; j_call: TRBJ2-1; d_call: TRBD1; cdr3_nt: TGTGCCAGCAGCTTATCTCAGGGGGCGCAGGAGGGCCTCTACAATGAGCAGTTCTTC; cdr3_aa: CASSLSQGAQEGLYNEQFF